At least ten counts were recorded for the clone carrying this T cell receptor beta chain. Antigen unknown. This sample was taken from a study of T-cell reconstitution after alpha-beta-depleted transplantation in children. Unique molecular identifiers were incorporated during preparation of the TCRbeta library. TCRdb redid the calling of the PCR reads with MiXCR, one entry per CDR3 protein. The sample lists fewer than 700,000 distinct CDR3 sequences, roughly 13% occurring once. Study findings and constraints: Newly produced T cells mostly provided counts and TCRbeta diversity after one year, as hyperexpanded clones declined. High day-60 TCRbeta diversity in some patients came from surviving recipient T cells and thymic progenitors. Alpha-beta T cells present about two months after transplant were reported to originate from several hundred expanded graft clones.

This clonotype was obtained from a male patient under 18 who had a stem cell transplant for acute myeloid leukemia, so the T cells may come from the graft donor. This sample comprised PBMCs, mostly from graft donor cells, obtained 360 days after TCRalphabeta/CD19-depleted stem cell transplant.

The CDR3 region is CSAFVAVEGRETQYF. In DNA, the CDR3 is TGCAGTGCTTTTGTAGCGGTCGAAGGACGAGAGACCCAGTACTTC. The chain uses TRBV20-1 and TRBJ2-5, with a weak D call TRBD2 (6 bases). Germline CDR1 reads DFQATT; CDR2 reads SNEGSKA (reference sequence). V lost 5 bases and J 4 bases, leaving 20 bases between the germline ends. CDR3 length: 15 residues.